Described below is a single T cell receptor beta chain sequence and its context. This sample was included in a study of T cell responses to AZD1222 COVID-19 vaccine. The method was immunoSEQ multiplex PCR; TCRdb's version includes in-frame clones alone and lacks a portion of them. The sample has roughly 140,000 clones, 80% to 90% seen once. Germline lookup yields CDR1 SGHRS and CDR2 YFSETQ. There are 16 residues in the CDR3. The V segment lost 4 bases and the J segment 5 bases; nucleotides outside the gene matches: 8. The receptor comes from an adult who received the AZD1222 COVID-19 vaccine. The sequencing used peripheral blood, collected 28 days after the second AZD1222 dose. V and J are TRBV5-1 and TRBJ2-2; 10 positions match TRBD1. The chain's CDR3 is CASSPGQGQGTGELFF. The CDR3 nucleotides are TGCGCCAGCAGCCCGGGACAGGGGCAGGGAACCGGGGAGCTGTTTTTT.